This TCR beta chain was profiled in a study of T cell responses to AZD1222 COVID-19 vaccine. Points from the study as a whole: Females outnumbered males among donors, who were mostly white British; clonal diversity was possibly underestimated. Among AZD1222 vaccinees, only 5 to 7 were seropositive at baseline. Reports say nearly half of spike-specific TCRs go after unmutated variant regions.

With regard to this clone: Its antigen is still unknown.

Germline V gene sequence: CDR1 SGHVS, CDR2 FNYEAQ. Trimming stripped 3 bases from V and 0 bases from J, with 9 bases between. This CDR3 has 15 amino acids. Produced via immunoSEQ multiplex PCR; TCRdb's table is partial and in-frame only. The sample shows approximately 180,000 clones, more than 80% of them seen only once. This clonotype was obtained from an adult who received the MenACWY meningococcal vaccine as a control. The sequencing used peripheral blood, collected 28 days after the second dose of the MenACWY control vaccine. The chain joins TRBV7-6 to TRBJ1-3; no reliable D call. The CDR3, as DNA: TGTGCCAGCAGCTTTCTTGGCGCCTCTGGAAACACCATATATTTT. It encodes CASSFLGASGNTIYF.